This TCR beta chain was sequenced for a study of response to subunit inactivated influenza vaccine. V dropped 6 bases and J dropped 2 bases, with 13 bases sitting between them. CDR3 length: 14 amino acids. Worth noting for this clonotype: Its antigen remains unidentified.

From the RT-PCR reads, TCRdb called clonotypes with MiXCR, one entry per CDR3 protein. The sample carries about 520,000 distinct CDR3 sequences, roughly 27% recorded once. Points from the study as a whole: Each seasonal influenza vaccination recruits few new T cells, the authors suggested.

V is TRBV12-3 or TRBV12-4 and J is TRBJ1-1, with a weak D call TRBD1 (6 bases). The clonotype originates from a man aged 50 to 59 who received an inactivated influenza vaccine. The specimen comprised CD4+ T cells sorted from PBMCs, sampled 5 to 6 days after vaccination. CDR3 DNA: TGTGCCAGCAGGGGAGGGGGATCCAACACTGAAGCTTTCTTT. Protein product: CASRGGGSNTEAFF.